Listed here are 23 T cell receptor beta chains from one sample, sequenced in a study of blood T cells in healthy people across ages. The second PCR ran roughly 7 to 12 cycles with a sample-barcoded 5' primer and J-beta primers. TCRdb re-analysed the 5' RACE reads in MiXCR, keeping a single row per CDR3 protein. The profile shows some 850,000 distinct CDR3 sequences, roughly 24% of them singletons. The same sample was also studied in work on T cells of mothers and their children.

The sample consisted of blood. The receptors were gathered from a boy aged 5-17 years in good health.

V and J are TRBV6-5 and TRBJ1-2, with D possibly TRBD1 on 5 matching bases. The CDR3 is made up of 15 amino acids. V was shortened by 0 bases and J by 6 bases, with 14 bases between the two germline ends. Germline V lookup: CDR1 MNHEY, CDR2 SVGAGI. The CDR3 reads CASSYSNQGSNGYTF. For the CDR3, the DNA is TGTGCCAGCAGTTACTCGAACCAGGGCTCAAATGGCTACACCTTC.

This clonotype was detected ten times or more. The V call is TRBV5-1, the J call TRBJ2-5; D is unresolved. V was shortened by 0 bases and J by 5 bases, with 8 bases between the two germline ends. CDR1 and CDR2 (germline): SGHRS, YFSETQ. This CDR3 contains 13 residues. The CDR3 DNA reads TGCGCCAGCAGCTTGGAACTGGGGGAGACCCAGTACTTC. Translation gives CASSLELGETQYF.

This chain uses TRBV12-3 or TRBV12-4 with TRBJ1-4; D is uncertain. V was cut by 8 bases and J by 8 bases, with 15 bases left in between. The CDR3 runs 13 residues. The CDR3 nucleotides read TGTGCCAGCCGGGTGGGGTTCGGGGAAAAACTGTTTTTT. Its translation is CASRVGFGEKLFF.

This chain's CDR3 is CASGGVGGETQYF. The CDR3 nucleotides read TGTGCCAGCGGGGGGGTGGGGGGCGAGACCCAGTACTTC. The chain joins TRBV6-5 to TRBJ2-5; possibly TRBD2 for D (7 bases). The ends were cut back, 8 bases at V and 5 bases at J, with 15 bases in the middle. This CDR3 comprises 13 residues. Germline CDR1 reads MNHEY; CDR2 reads SVGAGI.

This clonotype appeared a few times. The chain joins TRBV5-1 to TRBJ2-7, with TRBD1 identical over 10 bases. The germline gives CDR1 SGHRS, CDR2 YFSETQ. The trim removed 4 bases at V and 5 bases at J, leaving 6 bases unmatched. This CDR3 is built from 14 residues. Written as DNA, the CDR3 is TGCGCCAGCAGCACCGGGACAGGGGCCGACGAGCAGTACTTC. Residues: CASSTGTGADEQYF.

This clonotype was detected many times. The chain couples TRBV3-1 to TRBJ1-4; no firm D call. This CDR3 has 12 amino acids. Trimming removed 3 bases at V and 4 bases at J, with 3 bases between. CDR1 and CDR2 (germline): LGHDT, YNNKEL (reference sequence). CDR3 sequence reads: CASSQGNEKLFF. In DNA, the CDR3 is TGTGCCAGCAGCCAGGGTAATGAAAAACTGTTTTTT.

This clonotype was seen a few times. V is TRBV20-1 and J is TRBJ2-1, with TRBD2 matching over 9 bases. Germline V CDR1 and CDR2: DFQATT, SNEGSKA (reference sequence). V trimming: 4 bases; J trimming: 5 bases; junction bases outside the gene matches: 6. CDR3 size: 14 residues. CDR3 sequence reads: CSAILAGLNNEQFF. CDR3 DNA: TGCAGTGCTATACTAGCGGGCCTTAACAATGAGCAGTTCTTC.

This clonotype was observed a handful of times. This chain links TRBV14 with TRBJ2-3, with 8 bases lining up with TRBD2. Germline-derived CDR1 and CDR2 are SGHDN and FVKESK. The CDR3 spans 15 residues. J was trimmed by 8 bases and V by 2 bases; bases with no gene match: 9. The CDR3 region is CASSQLREGPGTQYF. DNA for the CDR3: TGTGCCAGCAGCCAACTACGGGAGGGGCCGGGTACGCAGTATTTT.

This clonotype was detected only a few times. The genes are TRBV7-3 and TRBJ2-5; D gene uncertain. CDR3 length: 15 residues. Trimming left V 8 bases short and J 4 bases short, with 20 bases between. Germline V gene lookup returns CDR1 SGHTA and CDR2 FQGTGA. The CDR3 reads CASALMRSPGETQYF. The CDR3 nucleotides are TGTGCCAGCGCCTTGATGAGGTCCCCCGGAGAGACCCAGTACTTC.

In regard to this clonotype: One junction end does not reproduce the germline sequence, and a read error may be involved. The chain couples TRBV7-7 to TRBJ1-1; D is perhaps TRBD1 (5 bases). Germline V CDR1 and CDR2: SSHAT, FNYEAQ (reference sequence). The CDR3 sequence is 13 residues long. CDR3 coding DNA: TGTGCTAGCAGAGGGGTCTCGAACACTGAAGCTTTCTTT. This sequence encodes CASRGVSNTEAFF.

The table lists this clonotype with a few counts. The V call is TRBV2, the J call TRBJ2-1; TRBD1 agrees at 7 bases. Germline CDR1 is SNHLY and CDR2 is FYNNEI. The CDR3 spans 14 residues. Losses at the gene ends were 3 bases for V and 7 bases for J; bases not matched to a gene: 6. The CDR3 here is CASSDRGRGNEQFF. Here the CDR3 DNA reads TGTGCCAGCAGTGATAGGGGGCGAGGTAATGAGCAGTTCTTC.

The gene calls are TRBV10-3 and TRBJ2-5; 8 bases are shared with TRBD1. With 0 bases clipped from V and 5 bases from J, the junction kept 5 bases outside the gene matches. From germline, CDR1 is ENHRY and CDR2 SYGVKD. The CDR3 runs 15 residues. The CDR3 spells CAISESPDREETQYF. CDR3 nucleotides: TGTGCCATCAGTGAGTCACCGGACAGGGAGGAGACCCAGTACTTC.

The chain couples TRBV6-2 or TRBV6-3 to TRBJ2-1; D gene ambiguous. The J call is uncertain, as TRBJ2-7 better fits the DNA end. CDR3 length: 14 amino acids. CDR1 and CDR2 from the germline V gene are MNHEY and SVGEGT. CDR3 amino acids: CASRTPEVYYEQYF. In nucleotides, the CDR3 is TGTGCCAGCAGAACTCCAGAAGTTTACTACGAGCAGTACTTC.

The chain recombines TRBV3-1 with TRBJ1-1; the D is unclear. CDR3 length: 13 amino acids. V was cut by 7 bases and J by 4 bases, with 13 bases left in between. Germline loops: CDR1 LGHDT, CDR2 YNNKEL (reference sequence). The CDR3 sequence: CASTPRVGTEAFF. CDR3 sequence (DNA): TGTGCCAGCACCCCCCGCGTCGGCACTGAAGCTTTCTTT. Filled out from reference TRBV3-1 and TRBJ1-1, the complete variable domain reads DTAVSQTPKYLVTQMGNDKSIKCEQNLGHDTMYWYKQDSKKFLKIMFSYNNKELIINETVPNRFSPKSPDKAHLNLHINSLELGDSAVYFCASTPRVGTEAFFGQGTRLTVV.

The rearrangement links TRBV5-1 to TRBJ1-1, with TRBD1 matching 8 bases. The CDR3 totals 17 residues. V gave up 0 bases and J gave up 0 bases; unmatched junction bases: 7. CDR1 SGHRS and CDR2 YFSETQ come from the germline V gene. Here the CDR3 reads CASSLGGGQALNTEAFF. CDR3 sequence (DNA): TGCGCCAGCAGCTTGGGCGGGGGACAGGCCCTGAACACTGAAGCTTTCTTT.

The chain couples TRBV2 to TRBJ2-4; 8 bases fit TRBD1. CDR3 length: 14 residues. Trimming at V came to 6 bases and at J to 3 bases, leaving 4 bases not matched to a gene. Looked up from germline, CDR1 is SNHLY and CDR2 is FYNNEI. In nucleotides, the CDR3 is TGTGCCAGCAGCAGGGGGCTCCTCAAAAACATTCAGTACTTC. Translation: CASSRGLLKNIQYF.

Points on this clonotype: This sequence may be a read error, since a much larger clone differs from it by one base. In this CDR3 the conserved last residue, phenylalanine or tryptophan, is missing, so a read error is likely. The rearrangement uses TRBV5-1 and TRBJ2-5, with TRBD2 identical over 14 bases. Germline V gives CDR1 SGHRS, CDR2 YFSETQ. The CDR3 spans 17 residues. With 2 bases clipped from V and 2 bases from J, the junction kept 5 bases outside the gene matches. The CDR3 sequence is CASSFGTSGGKQETQYL. DNA for the CDR3: TGCGCCAGCAGCTTTGGGACTAGCGGGGGAAAGCAAGAGACCCAGTACTTG.

J is TRBJ2-1 and V is TRBV5-1, with a weak D call TRBD2 (6 bases). The germline gives CDR1 SGHRS, CDR2 YFSETQ. The CDR3 has 16 amino acids. With 0 bases removed from V and 6 bases from J, the gap between germline ends came to 16 bases. The CDR3 DNA is TGCGCCAGCAGCTTGGGAGGGCGGGGCAGAGGCAATGAGCAGTTCTTC. Translated: CASSLGGRGRGNEQFF.

This clonotype has more than one count but fewer than ten. This chain links TRBV5-1 with TRBJ2-3, with TRBD2 matching over 13 bases. With 4 bases clipped from V and 2 bases from J, the junction kept 4 bases outside the gene matches. The CDR3 loop spans 16 amino acids. Germline-derived CDR1 and CDR2 are SGHRS and YFSETQ. The CDR3 sequence is CASSQGLAGITDTQYF. In DNA form, the CDR3 reads TGCGCCAGCAGCCAGGGACTAGCGGGGATCACAGATACGCAGTATTTT.

This chain connects TRBV4-1 to TRBJ2-3; 7 nucleotides agree with TRBD1. The junction had 1 base not matched to a gene; V was cut back by 0 bases and J by 1 base. The CDR3 spans 15 residues. Germline loops: CDR1 MGHRA, CDR2 YSYEKL. The chain's CDR3 is CASSQEGTGTDTQYF. In nucleotides, the CDR3 is TGCGCCAGCAGCCAAGAGGGGACAGGCACAGATACGCAGTATTTT.

This rearrangement joins TRBV10-2 to TRBJ2-5, with a tentative D call TRBD1 (5 bases). This CDR3 is built from 13 residues. Trimming took 6 bases from V and 3 from J, leaving 11 bases between them. From germline, CDR1 is WSHSY and CDR2 SAAADI. In nucleotides, the CDR3 is TGCGCCAGCAGGTCGACAGAAAAAGAGACCCAGTACTTC. As protein: CASRSTEKETQYF.

This clonotype was counted between two and nine times. The chain has TRBV15 and TRBJ2-2, with 8 bases fitting TRBD1. Germline CDR1 LNHNV, CDR2 YYDKDF (reference sequence). V lost 3 bases and J lost 6; bases outside the gene matches: 9. This CDR3 is 16 amino acids long. This chain's CDR3 is CATSRGEDRVPGELFF. Here the CDR3 DNA reads TGTGCCACCAGCAGGGGGGAGGACAGGGTTCCCGGGGAGCTGTTTTTT.

This clonotype was detected only a few times. V usage is TRBV5-5 and J usage is TRBJ1-2, with no clear D. V was shortened by 5 bases and J by 7 bases, with 21 bases between the two germline ends. The CDR3 is 15 amino acids. Per the germline V gene, CDR1 is SGHKS and CDR2 is YYEKEE (reference sequence). The CDR3 loop reads CASRSPTDVSVGYTF. For the CDR3, the DNA is TGTGCCAGCAGGTCTCCCACGGACGTATCGGTTGGCTACACCTTC.